The T cell receptor (beta chain) described here comes from a study of regulatory T cells in long-lasting Graves disease (dated by TCRdb to 2020 to 2022). As for the study more broadly: Patients with newly diagnosed Graves' disease had been on antithyroid drugs for under 3 months. Persistent Graves' disease patients were compared with newly diagnosed Graves' disease patients by peripheral blood TCR sequencing and RNA sequencing. The study was conducted in China and was registered as a clinical trial. A total of roughly 35 samples were covered by TCR sequencing, comprising some 13 persistent and approximately 20 newly diagnosed Graves' disease patients. Results the study describes overall, beyond this receptor: Only peripheral blood was studied, because thyroid tissue, the primary lesion, was inaccessible. Sequencing and analysis were restricted to the TCR beta chain. The authors noted that the small sample size was a limitation that may lower accuracy. Persistent patients shared more public clonotypes among themselves (around 2,800) than newly diagnosed patients did (about 970). TRBV28, TRBJ1-2 and TRBJ2-5 were preferentially used in persistent disease, while TRBV20-1 and TRBJ2-1 were favored in newly diagnosed disease. Persistent Graves' disease patients showed lower TCR Shannon entropy and fewer highly expanded clones than newly diagnosed patients, suggesting clonal expansion.

Note on this clonotype: Its target antigen remains unknown. No base-level quality is on record; no much larger clone is a single base apart.

The library came from multiplex PCR. The run used an Illumina HiSeq 4000. TCR beta libraries were built with iRepertoire HTBI primers and Arm-PCR amplification of CDR3 regions. Gel purification was performed on PCR products prior to sequencing. Per the authors' processing: Across samples, 62 TRBV and 14 TRBJ segments were identified and used for gene usage analysis of CDR3 amino acid clonotypes. COPE and FqMerger were used to merge filtered high-quality paired reads into contigs. BLAST was used to align contigs to the IMGT TRBV, TRBD and TRBJ reference genes, and CDR3 was defined following IMGT. Any clonotype with a frequency above 0.1% was classified as a highly expanded clone. Shannon entropy served as the measure of repertoire diversity, while the Gini coefficient captured V-J evenness. A clonotype was considered public if more than one individual shared it. Clones were called with MiXCR by TCRdb after fastp trimmed the public reads at Q25, and only in-frame beta chains were retained. Merged by CDR3 protein, the rows form single entries marked with the most common genes and DNA. None of the V and J calls come from the authors' own analysis; TCRdb made them. Within this sample are hundreds of thousands of distinct CDR3 sequences, with 15% to 20% of them counted one time only. Roughly 25% of the sample belongs to the ten largest clones.

Reading from cysteine to phenylalanine, the CDR3 counts 14 amino acids. CDR3 DNA is the only sequence kept; it has 42 bases, read in frame from the first base. Reading the germline V gene gives CDR1 KGHDR and CDR2 SFDVKD. At the junction V is shortened by 7 bases and J by 2 bases; bases outside the gene matches: 1. Sample time point, as interpreted from the label and publication: newly diagnosed GD, antithyroid drugs for less than 3 months. RNA was extracted from PBMCs in TRIzol for both TCR sequencing and RNA sequencing. Graves' disease was diagnosed according to American Thyroid Association guidelines. Patients were recruited from an endocrinology department in Xi'an, China. From each patient, around 9 milliliters of peripheral blood was collected into an EDTA anticoagulant tube. Ficoll Paque Plus density gradient separation was used to isolate PBMCs, and no additional T cell sorting was done. RNA quality was checked with an Agilent 2100 Bioanalyzer and agarose gel, and concentration with a NanoDrop 2000.

The sample was also reused in another study, on T cells in Graves' hyperthyroidism and ophthalmopathy. That second report states: A patient counted as having stable Graves' hyperthyroidism if no progression to ophthalmopathy occurred over 18 months of follow-up. Hyperthyroidism patients were aged 18 to 65 years and newly diagnosed, with disease duration of less than 2 months. Any patient with an uncontrolled infection, another autoimmune disease, pregnancy or lactation was excluded. Diagnoses were established on the basis of clinical symptoms, serum thyroxine and TRAb, thyroid ultrasound, and orbital computed tomography. The TCR CDR3 was subjected to a first round of RT-PCR using the HTBI primer set and the Qiagen OneStep RT-PCR kit. Most expanded thyroid clonotypes (frequency above 0.001) were also detected in blood, a finding suggesting that blood repertoires may reflect thyroid immune responses. Ophthalmopathy was separated from stable hyperthyroidism by a 13 V-J signature model, with about 88% sensitivity and 81% to 82% specificity obtained in cross-validation and 80%/75% obtained in testing. In validation, the model predicted progression to ophthalmopathy with 55% to 71% sensitivity and 72% to 85% specificity, a median of 6.5 months before onset. To identify TCR V-J signatures that set the groups apart, the researchers used a discovery cohort of about a hundred patients, made up of roughly 45 with Graves' ophthalmopathy and 57 with stable Graves' hyperthyroidism. An independent validation cohort of around 19 hyperthyroidism patients and approximately 16 patients who later progressed to ophthalmopathy tested prospective prediction of ophthalmopathy. The 100 or so discovery patients were randomly divided into training and test sets at a 7:3 ratio. In addition, the study compared T-cell repertoires in thyroid tissue and in blood from six Graves' hyperthyroidism patients. After sampling, hyperthyroidism patients received methimazole starting at 30 mg daily, and ophthalmopathy patients received high-dose intravenous methylprednisolone. Libraries were constructed in a second round of multiplex PCR, after which size selection and purification were performed. Libraries were sequenced paired-end with 100 bp reads on an Illumina HiSeq2000. Raw data were processed with SOAPnuke, discarding reads with adapters, uncalled bases, mean Phred below 15, or no exact constant-primer or identifier match. COPE v1.2.5 was used to merge the high-quality paired reads, and each unique nucleotide sequence was defined as a clonotype. Clonotypes were aligned to IMGT TRBV, TRBD and TRBJ reference segments using MiTCR v1.1. The analysis included only V-J combinations with a frequency above 0.0001, which together covered around 99% of the repertoires. The TCS score was defined as F50 (clonal expansion) divided by E x V (chaos), with BLOSUM62-based TCRdist calculated between CDR3 peptides within each V-J. Welch's t-statistics and random forest reduced around 550 V-J features to 13, which were used in a naive Bayes classifier (R e1071). No statistical method was used to fix the sample size in advance, and group allocation was not hidden from the investigators. The paper describes TCR Vbeta CDR3 sequencing of 130 to 150 peripheral blood samples, made up of some 42 ophthalmopathy patients, around 78 hyperthyroidism patients and around 17 progressor patients.

The rearrangement joined TRBV24-1 to TRBJ2-1, with 10 junctional bases fitting TRBD1. Sequenced here: peripheral blood mononuclear cells (PBMCs), sampled at new diagnosis, from a patient treated with antithyroid drugs. The sequence was collected from a woman aged 40-60 years with Graves disease. Donor details come from another sample of the same person, matched by shared clones. The DNA reads as follows: TGTGCCACCAGGGGGACAGGGGCCTACAATGAGCAGTTCTTC. It codes for CATRGTGAYNEQFF.